This TCR beta chain was identified in a study of prognosis after radiotherapy for stage I lung cancer listed by TCRdb under 2021. A note on the overall study: Approximately 19 stage I NSCLC patients were enrolled in Nanjing, China, between early 2018 and early 2019. Oligometastatic NSCLC after surgical resection of the primary tumor was present in roughly five patients, while newly diagnosed primary stage I lung tumors were present in roughly 15. Every patient was regarded as medically inoperable, because of comorbidities in some twelve cases and refusal of surgery in several cases. The cohort included approximately 13 men and about six women, with a median age of approximately 75 years and a range of 53 to 84 years. Eleven to twelve patients had adenocarcinoma and roughly 7 had squamous cell carcinoma as the tumor histology. SBRT was delivered in 3 to 5 fractions with a biologically effective dose of at least 100 Gy, and image-guided IMRT or VMAT was used for delivery. Concurrent therapy was not administered to any patient alongside SBRT. After SBRT, distant metastases developed in four of the 19 patients at a median of approximately 7 months, while the remaining 15 patients had no significant progression. Peripheral blood TCR beta repertoires were profiled in stage I NSCLC patients before and after stereotactic body radiotherapy, and the repertoires were related to distant failure. For each of the approximately 19 patients, one blood sample was taken before SBRT and one after, so the study sequenced some 40 samples in total. Study-wide conclusions, independent of this receptor: A decrease in unique TCR clone counts was observed after SBRT (median approximately 10,000 before versus fewer than 8,000 after; Wilcoxon paired P=0.011). All reported P values were unadjusted for multiple comparisons. TRBV and TRBJ usage frequencies reportedly differed by metastasis status, in two V genes at baseline and in eight or nine V and two J genes after SBRT. No determination of tumor specificity was made for expanded TCR clones. The study was limited by the small cohort and short follow-up, and independent validation of the study findings is required. Post-SBRT Shannon entropy and its change from baseline were lower in patients who developed distant metastases; baseline Shannon entropy was not associated with metastases.

In the case of this clonotype: The specificity of this receptor is unknown. This could be a read error, since a much larger clone is one nucleotide away.

Two rounds of multiplex PCR on genomic DNA were used to amplify the TCR beta CDR3 region. In the first PCR round, primers specific to each TRBV and TRBJ gene were used, and the primer sequences were filed in Chinese patent CN105087789A. Universal primers were used in the second PCR round. The Roche High Pure PCR Template Preparation Kit was used to extract genomic DNA from frozen PBMCs. Libraries were sequenced paired-end with 151 bp reads on an Illumina HiSeq 3000. As for the authors' bioinformatics: CutAdapt was used to remove raw reads lacking the multiplex PCR primer sequences. PEAR was used to merge high-quality paired reads into contigs. By aligning each contig to reference sequences, MiXCR assigned the TRB V, D and J gene segments to that contig. To remove sequencing errors, CDR3 sequences were clustered according to base quality and sequence similarity. Shannon entropy, normalized by the natural log of the productive TCR sequence number, served as the measure of diversity. Clonality was defined as one minus Shannon entropy divided by the natural log of the number of unique clonotypes. Progression-free survival cut-offs for repertoire metrics were chosen using the Youden index of ROC curves, with analyses run in R 3.5.3. TCRdb passed the public sequencing reads through fastp at Q25 and MiXCR, retaining productive beta sequences. Here each entry gathers all rows of one CDR3 protein and keeps the most common genes and DNA. The V and J calls here are based on TCRdb, not the publication. The sample contains 13,000 or so distinct CDR3 sequences, approximately 55% of them found a single time. Roughly 40% of the sample is taken by the ten largest.

A history of other malignancies or of prior chemotherapy or radiotherapy was absent in all patients, and node-negative disease was shown on CT and PET/CT in all patients. At each of two time points, roughly 5.7 milliliters of peripheral venous blood were collected into EDTA tubes. PBMCs were isolated by Ficoll-Paque Plus density-gradient centrifugation. Samples were stored at -80°C immediately after collection until analysis. The sequencing used PBMCs, collected before or after stereotactic body radiation therapy (not recorded which). This clonotype originated in a donor of 50 years or more with non-small cell lung cancer.

The DNA reads TGCAGCGTCGCCGTGACAGCTAACTATGGCTACACCTTC. Translated, this is CSVAVTANYGYTF. The sequence joins TRBV29-1 to TRBJ1-2; the D segment could be TRBD1, given 5 matching bases. CDR1 and CDR2 are drawn from the germline V gene: SQVTM, ANQGSEA. Between the V and J ends, shortened by 6 bases and 0 bases respectively, the junction contains 11 bases. The cysteine opens and the phenylalanine closes a CDR3 of 13 amino acids. Kept here is only the CDR3 DNA, which spans 39 bases and is read in frame from base 1.